Included here is one TCR beta chain sequence, with context. Original methodology: Nucleated cell number was recorded as an estimate derived from reference gene primer amplification. The repertoire was sequenced with immunoSEQ multiplex PCR; TCRdb's copy has only in-frame clones and lacks some. The V and J calls and clone size were taken over from that table, and D and trimming were inferred from the DNA. The table lists hundreds of thousands of clones, approximately 84% of them singletons. In germline, CDR1 is WSHSY, CDR2 SAAADI. There are 14 residues in the CDR3. J gave up 4 bases and V 5 bases, and 4 bases lay outside the gene matches. This sample was taken from a study of blood T cell repertoires in COVID-19. Study-wide background: Researchers got acute and convalescent COVID-19 samples from the United States, Italy and Spain. PBMCs, B-cell-depleted T cells, or T cells were the source of the cDNA or gDNA that made up the material.

The rearrangement uses TRBV10-2 and TRBJ2-1, with 8 bases fitting TRBD1. The TCR comes from an elderly woman with acute or convalescent COVID-19. The sequencing input was peripheral blood. The CDR3 DNA reads as TGCGCCAGCAGTTTGGACAGGGCGTACAATGAGCAGTTCTTC. This encodes CASSLDRAYNEQFF.